The clone carrying this TCR beta chain was detected ten times or more. The data originate from a study of T cells in Graves' hyperthyroidism and ophthalmopathy. Study in general: Blood from the periphery was taken at initial diagnosis, before any treatment.

The CDR3 is 12 amino acids. V was shortened by 4 bases and J by 6 bases, with 7 bases between the two germline ends. Looked up from germline, CDR1 is ENHRY and CDR2 is SYGVKD. RNA transcripts gave rise to amplified TCR beta CDR3 regions. Researchers ran a first-round RT-PCR on the TCR CDR3 using the HTBI primer set. MiXCR was run by TCRdb on the multiplex PCR reads, yielding one entry per CDR3 protein. The sample lists 250,000 to 300,000 distinct CDR3 sequences, about an eighth seen once, with approximately 7.9% in the top ten. The sample taken for sequencing was blood. The sequence came from a woman in her forties with Graves' hyperthyroidism. The gene calls are TRBV10-3 and TRBJ1-5; no reliable D call. The CDR3 spells CAISGRGQPQHF. CDR3 sequence (DNA): TGTGCCATCAGTGGTCGTGGTCAGCCCCAGCATTTT.